The clone carrying this TCR beta chain turned up a few times. Antigen specificity is unknown. The CDR3 sequence is 11 residues long. Germline CDR1 reads MNHNS; CDR2 reads SASEGT. V gave up 6 bases and J gave up 10 bases, with 7 bases separating them. This entry comes from a study of shared clonotypes between healthy human individuals. Study-wide results and caveats: Rarefaction revealed incomplete sorted-subset sequencing despite large depth. Few donors restricted represented genetic and exposure-history diversity.

This table comes from immunoSEQ multiplex PCR, and its TCRdb copy is limited to in-frame clones, with some not included. The sample gives 110,000 or so clones, about 67% of which show up once; roughly 25% is in the top ten. The source is a woman aged 25 to 39 in good health. The material sequenced was memory CD8+ T cells sorted from blood. The sample's subset: CD45RO+ cells pooled with CCR7-negative TemRA cells. The chain is built from TRBV6-1 and TRBJ1-6; a possible D gene is TRBD1 (6 bases). CDR3 DNA: TGTGCCAGCAGCAGGGGCTCACCCCTCCACTTT. This encodes CASSRGSPLHF.